This T cell receptor beta chain was documented in a study of shared clonotypes between healthy human individuals. Overall study results and limits: Depth of sequencing was expected to influence donor clonotype sharing. Naive subsets generally exceeded memory subsets in estimated richness.

Some clones are missing from TCRdb's copy, which holds only in-frame ones; the method was immunoSEQ multiplex PCR. The sample shows millions of clones, approximately 94% of them seen only once. This clone was recorded a few times. The antigen remains unidentified. The CDR3 sequence is 13 residues long. Looked up from germline, CDR1 is KGHSH and CDR2 is LQKENI. V shed 8 bases and J shed 5 bases, with 15 bases lying between them. The chain combines TRBV18 with TRBJ1-1; D might be TRBD1 (6 bases). The source of this sequence is a man aged 18 to 29 in good health. Sequencing input: naive CD4+ T cells sorted from blood. Documented subset: CD45RA+ positively selected. As DNA, the CDR3 is TGTGCCAGCCAAAGGGAACAGGGAACTGAAGCTTTCTTT. It encodes CASQREQGTEAFF.